The 7 T cell receptor beta chains reported below all come from one sample, sequenced in a study of blood T cell repertoires in COVID-19. Sequenced by immunoSEQ multiplex PCR; TCRdb stores in-frame clones only, minus some. The data show about 480,000 clones, 80% to 90% seen once. Input material: peripheral blood. The receptor set was obtained from a man younger than 35 with COVID-19, enrolled during active disease.

This rearrangement joins TRBV5-4 to TRBJ1-1; D is unresolved. The CDR3 is 13 amino acids. Germline CDR1 SGHNT, CDR2 YYREEE (reference sequence). Trimming pared 1 base from V and 4 bases from J, leaving 8 bases between. The DNA of the CDR3 is TGTGCCAGCAGCTTGCCGGGAAGCACTGAAGCTTTCTTT. Encoded protein: CASSLPGSTEAFF.

V and J are TRBV7-9 and TRBJ1-1, with a possible D match to TRBD1 (6 bases). CDR1 is SEHNR and CDR2 is FQNEAQ in the germline V gene (reference sequence). This CDR3 region has 14 residues. The germline V and J ends were trimmed by 1 base and 1 base, with 7 bases remaining between them. The CDR3 protein is CASSLGQENTEAFF. For the CDR3, the DNA is TGTGCCAGCAGCTTAGGACAGGAGAACACTGAAGCTTTCTTT.

The gene calls are TRBV11-2 and TRBJ2-5; 7 bases align to TRBD1. Germline CDR1 and CDR2: SGHAT and FQNNGV. The CDR3 is 14 residues long. V trimming: 5 bases; J trimming: 4 bases; junction bases outside the gene matches: 7. The CDR3 here is CASSPRHRGETQYF. The CDR3 bases are TGTGCCAGCAGCCCCAGACACAGGGGAGAGACCCAGTACTTC.

Remarks on this clone: A read error may account for a junction end that differs from germline. Distinct nucleotide sequences in the sample also encode this CDR3. The chain couples TRBV11-3 to TRBJ1-2, with D perhaps TRBD1 (6 bases). CDR1 and CDR2 (germline): SGHNT, YENEEA. The CDR3 is 13 amino acids. In nucleotides, the CDR3 is TGTGCCAGCAGCCTAGAGGGGGGGCGAGGCTACACCTTC. Protein product: CASSLEGGRGYTF.

The chain couples TRBV19 to TRBJ2-5; the D gene is possibly TRBD2 (8 bases). The CDR3 spans 14 residues. V lost 3 bases to trimming and J lost 6 bases, with 14 bases between them. Germline CDR1 and CDR2: LNHDA and SQIVND (reference sequence). In DNA form, the CDR3 reads TGTGCCAGTAGTATTGGGACTAGGGGGCAGACCCAGTACTTC. It encodes CASSIGTRGQTQYF. Together with reference TRBV19 and TRBJ2-5, the CDR3 gives the full variable domain: DGGITQSPKYLFRKEGQNVTLSCEQNLNHDAMYWYRQDPGQGLRLIYYSQIVNDFQKGDIAEGYSVSREKKESFPLTVTSAQKNPTAFYLCASSIGTRGQTQYFGPGTRLLVL.

The chain uses TRBV19 and TRBJ1-2, with a weak D call TRBD1 (5 bases). Trimming left V 4 bases short and J 4 bases short, with 13 bases between. Germline V gives CDR1 LNHDA, CDR2 SQIVND (reference sequence). The CDR3 sequence is 14 residues long. CDR3 DNA: TGTGCCAGTAGTAACCGTCGACAGCTCTATGGCTACACCTTC. This sequence encodes CASSNRRQLYGYTF.

The chain carries TRBV24-1 and TRBJ2-2, with D tentatively TRBD2 (5 bases). Trimming removed 11 bases from V and 2 bases from J, with 11 bases in between. The CDR3 sequence is 13 residues long. Germline V gives CDR1 KGHDR, CDR2 SFDVKD. The CDR3, as DNA: TGTGCCAGTCTGGACTCCAACACCGGGGAGCTGTTTTTT. Amino acid sequence: CASLDSNTGELFF.